This TCR beta chain was identified in a study of cytomegalovirus exposure and HLA in healthy donors. The CDR3 loop spans 12 amino acids. CDR1 is MNHNS and CDR2 is SASEGT in the germline V gene. The ends were cut back, 7 bases at V and 7 bases at J, with 13 bases in the middle. The PCR was carried out with 60 Vbeta primers and 13 Jbeta primers. Assay: immunoSEQ multiplex PCR; the TCRdb copy retains only in-frame clones and omits some. The listing contains 200,000 to 250,000 clones. The sequenced sample consisted of PBMCs. The TCR originated in a woman in her twenties or thirties in good health and CMV-seropositive. V is TRBV6-1 and J is TRBJ2-5; perhaps TRBD1 as D (6 bases). The CDR3: CASTDSLRTQYF. As DNA, the CDR3 is TGTGCCAGCACGGACAGCCTACGGACCCAGTACTTC.